This TCR beta chain was profiled in a study of cytomegalovirus exposure and HLA in healthy donors. Study findings and constraints: A missense variant in DCLRE1C was later tied to TCR beta V- and J-gene trimming. A further, later analysis showed that HLA-associated TCR beta chains (compared with equally common others) were more clonally expanded. Immune exposure was documented only through CMV serostatus. Fewer N-insertions (relative to the 666-donor mean) were reportedly seen in an Asian-associated ancestry cluster in a later analysis.

CDR1 is SGHTA and CDR2 is FQGTGA in the germline V gene. There are 13 residues in the CDR3. Trimming pared 5 bases from V and 4 bases from J, leaving 11 bases between. PCR primers comprised 60 Vbeta and 13 Jbeta primers. Assay: immunoSEQ multiplex PCR; the TCRdb copy retains only in-frame clones and omits some. The listing records about 53,000 clones. Details on this clone: The antigen remains unidentified.

V gene TRBV7-3 combines with J gene TRBJ2-5; perhaps TRBD2 as D (5 bases). What was sequenced was PBMCs. The sequence was obtained from a woman aged 18-29 years in good health and CMV-seronegative. CDR3 loop: CASSPQGRETQYF. DNA for the CDR3: TGTGCCAGCAGCCCCCAAGGGAGAGAGACCCAGTACTTC.